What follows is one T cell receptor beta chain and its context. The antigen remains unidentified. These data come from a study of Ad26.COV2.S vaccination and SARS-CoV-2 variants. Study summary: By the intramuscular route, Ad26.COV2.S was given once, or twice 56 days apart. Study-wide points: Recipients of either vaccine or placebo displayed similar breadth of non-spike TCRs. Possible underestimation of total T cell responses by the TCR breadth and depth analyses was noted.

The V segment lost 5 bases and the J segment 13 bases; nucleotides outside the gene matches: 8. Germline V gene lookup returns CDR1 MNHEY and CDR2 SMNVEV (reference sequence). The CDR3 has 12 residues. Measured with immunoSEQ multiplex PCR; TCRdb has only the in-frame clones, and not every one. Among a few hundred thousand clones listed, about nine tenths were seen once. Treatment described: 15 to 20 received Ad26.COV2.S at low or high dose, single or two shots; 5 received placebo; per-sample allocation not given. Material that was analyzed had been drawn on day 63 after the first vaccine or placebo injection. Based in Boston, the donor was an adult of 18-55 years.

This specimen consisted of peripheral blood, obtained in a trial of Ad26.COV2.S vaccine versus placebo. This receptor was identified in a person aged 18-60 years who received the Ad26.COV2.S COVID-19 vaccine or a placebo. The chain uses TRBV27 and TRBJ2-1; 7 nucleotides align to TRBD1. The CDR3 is CASSATRDSQFF. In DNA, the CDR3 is TGTGCCAGCAGTGCCACCCGGGACAGCCAGTTCTTC.